The present T cell receptor (beta chain) was sequenced within a study of cytomegalovirus exposure and HLA in healthy donors. Germline trimming cut 0 bases from V and 6 bases from J; bases unmatched to any gene: 2. The CDR3 spans 13 residues. Germline CDR1 and CDR2: SGDLS and YYNGEE. Use of 60 Vbeta and 13 Jbeta primers characterized the PCR. Using immunoSEQ multiplex PCR, the repertoire was profiled, and TCRdb retains in-frame clones only, with some absent. The repertoire holds about 190,000 clones, with about 80% as singletons. The gene calls are TRBV9 and TRBJ1-2; TRBD1 matches 7 bases. The specimen was PBMCs. The origin of this receptor is a woman aged 40 to 55 in good health and CMV-seronegative. CDR3 protein: CASSVATGDGYTF. CDR3 coding DNA: TGTGCCAGCAGCGTAGCTACAGGGGATGGCTACACCTTC.